These 17 T cell receptor beta chains originate from one sample sequenced in a study of blood T cell repertoires in COVID-19. The assay was immunoSEQ multiplex PCR, and TCRdb's table has in-frame clones only and misses some. The repertoire holds some 250,000 clones, 86% seen once, with 6.2% in the top ten. The specimen was peripheral blood. The receptors come from a man aged 55 to 70 with acute or convalescent COVID-19.

The rearrangement links TRBV19 to TRBJ1-2, with unresolved D. Trimming removed 10 bases from V and 0 bases from J, with 15 bases in between. CDR3 size: 14 residues. Per the germline V gene, CDR1 is LNHDA and CDR2 is SQIVND (reference sequence). CDR3 DNA: TGTGCCACTACAGCGGGCACATCTAACTATGGCTACACCTTC. It specifies CATTAGTSNYGYTF.

The chain carries TRBV5-1 and TRBJ2-1; 8 nucleotides line up with TRBD2. The CDR3 runs to 16 residues. Unmatched junction bases numbered 12, after V lost 2 bases and J lost 8 bases. Looked up from germline, CDR1 is SGHRS and CDR2 is YFSETQ. The CDR3 loop is CASSFYPSGSHDEQFF. CDR3 coding DNA: TGCGCCAGCAGCTTTTATCCGAGCGGGAGTCACGATGAGCAGTTCTTC.

The chain uses TRBV9 and TRBJ2-7; D is possibly TRBD1 (5 bases). CDR3 length: 14 amino acids. V lost 0 bases and J 3 bases, leaving 10 bases between the germline ends. Germline lookup yields CDR1 SGDLS and CDR2 YYNGEE. Here the CDR3 reads CASSVGLGHYEQYF. The DNA of the CDR3 is TGTGCCAGCAGCGTAGGGCTGGGGCACTACGAGCAGTACTTC.

This chain links TRBV20-1 with TRBJ1-1; D perhaps matches TRBD1 (6 bases). Trimming took 3 bases from V and 0 from J, leaving 14 bases between them. This CDR3 region has 15 residues. Germline V gives CDR1 DFQATT, CDR2 SNEGSKA (reference sequence). The CDR3 sequence is CSASLQGHMNTEAFF. CDR3 nucleotide sequence: TGCAGTGCTAGTCTACAGGGCCACATGAACACTGAAGCTTTCTTT.

The V call is TRBV5-1, the J call TRBJ2-5, with TRBD1 as a possible D gene (5 bases). Germline V lookup: CDR1 SGHRS, CDR2 YFSETQ. The ends were cut back, 0 bases at V and 5 bases at J, with 11 bases in the middle. The CDR3 loop spans 14 amino acids. CDR3 amino acids: CASSLEGVVETQYF. The CDR3 nucleotides read TGCGCCAGCAGCTTGGAAGGGGTAGTGGAGACCCAGTACTTC.

This clone was detected only once. The chain is built from TRBV2 and TRBJ2-2, with TRBD2 as a possible D gene (6 bases). Trimming shortened V by 2 bases and J by 7 bases, and 8 bases separated the two germline ends. The CDR3 loop spans 13 amino acids. Germline V gene sequence: CDR1 SNHLY, CDR2 FYNNEI. The CDR3 DNA reads as TGTGCCAGCAGTGAAACGGGGGTCGGGGAGCTGTTTTTT. This codes for CASSETGVGELFF.

The chain's CDR3 is CASSHNAGPNEQFF. In nucleotides, the CDR3 is TGCGCCAGCAGCCACAACGCAGGGCCCAATGAGCAGTTCTTC. The chain couples TRBV4-3 to TRBJ2-1, with D tentatively TRBD1 (5 bases). There are 14 residues in the CDR3. CDR1 and CDR2 from the germline V gene are LGHNA and YSLEER. V lost 3 bases, J lost 6 bases, and 12 bases lay in between.

The CDR3 loop is CASSVGFSPYLQNEQFF. In DNA form, the CDR3 reads TGTGCCAGCAGCGTAGGATTTAGCCCCTACCTTCAGAATGAGCAGTTCTTC. The rearrangement uses TRBV9 and TRBJ2-1, with unresolved D. The CDR3 sequence is 17 residues long. V was trimmed by 0 bases and J by 7 bases, leaving 20 bases between them. Germline lookup yields CDR1 SGDLS and CDR2 YYNGEE.

The V gene is TRBV5-1, the J gene TRBJ1-6; D may be TRBD1 (6 bases). The CDR3 is made up of 15 amino acids. Germline CDR1 SGHRS, CDR2 YFSETQ. Trimming took off 4 bases at V and 5 bases at J, with 13 bases between the two ends. DNA for the CDR3: TGCGCCAGCAGCCCCCGCGGGGGCGATAATTCACCCCTCCACTTT. Translated: CASSPRGGDNSPLHF.

The rearrangement uses TRBV11-3 and TRBJ1-1; D not certain. There are 13 residues in the CDR3. The ends were cut back, 5 bases at V and 1 base at J, with 8 bases in the middle. Germline CDR1 reads SGHNT; CDR2 reads YENEEA. The CDR3 DNA reads as TGTGCCAGCAGCGTTCATTGGAACACTGAAGCTTTCTTT. This gives the protein CASSVHWNTEAFF. The complete variable domain, with remaining parts taken from reference TRBV11-3 and TRBJ1-1, reads EAGVVQSPRYKIIEKKQPVAFWCNPISGHNTLYWYLQNLGQGPELLIRYENEEAVDDSQLPKDRFSAERLKGVDSTLKIQPAELGDSAVYLCASSVHWNTEAFFGQGTRLTVV.

The chain has TRBV19 and TRBJ2-3, with 8 bases identical to TRBD2. The CDR3 has 15 residues. V was pared by 4 bases and J by 0 bases, with 3 bases of the junction left unmatched. Germline CDR1 LNHDA, CDR2 SQIVND (reference sequence). The CDR3 DNA reads TGTGCCAGTAGTACCTTAGCGGGAAGCACAGATACGCAGTATTTT. This gives the protein CASSTLAGSTDTQYF.

This chain uses TRBV9 with TRBJ1-2; D may be TRBD1 (6 bases). Germline-derived CDR1 and CDR2 are SGDLS and YYNGEE. The CDR3 is 13 amino acids. Trimming cost V 4 bases and J 7 bases, with 14 bases left between them. CDR3 loop: CASSPRWGLGYTF. The CDR3, as DNA: TGTGCCAGCAGCCCCCGATGGGGGCTTGGCTACACCTTC.

The count of this clone is one. The V gene is TRBV10-3, the J gene TRBJ2-7, with 10 nucleotides matching TRBD1. After removal of 3 bases from V and 5 bases from J, the junction contained 16 bases not matched to a gene. The germline gives CDR1 ENHRY, CDR2 SYGVKD. The CDR3 extends over 18 amino acids. As DNA, the CDR3 is TGTGCCATCAGTGAATCTCGAGGCTCTGGGACAGGGGTCCACGAGCAGTACTTC. Amino acids: CAISESRGSGTGVHEQYF.

V and J are TRBV11-3 and TRBJ2-7, with D perhaps matching TRBD2 (6 bases). V was clipped by 4 bases and J by 7 bases, with 23 bases between them. This CDR3 has 16 residues. The V gene's germline CDR1 is SGHNT and CDR2 YENEEA. The CDR3 loop is CASSSASGLARVEQYF. As DNA, the CDR3 is TGTGCCAGCAGCTCAGCATCGGGACTGGCTAGAGTTGAGCAGTACTTC.

The chain employs TRBV9 and TRBJ2-2, with 8 bases fitting TRBD1. Germline V gene data show CDR1 as SGDLS and CDR2 as YYNGEE. J gave up 4 bases and V 4 bases, and 3 bases lay outside the gene matches. CDR3 size: 14 residues. The CDR3 DNA reads as TGTGCCAGCAGCACGACAGGGGCCACCGGGGAGCTGTTTTTT. Translation gives CASSTTGATGELFF.

The chain is built from TRBV7-2 and TRBJ1-1; TRBD1 matches 11 bases. Germline trimming cut 3 bases from V and 1 base from J; bases unmatched to any gene: 10. Per germline, CDR1 SGHTA and CDR2 FQGNSA. The CDR3 runs to 18 residues. CDR3 residues: CASSFPGQGVKGNTEAFF. The DNA of the CDR3 is TGTGCCAGCAGCTTCCCGGGACAGGGGGTCAAGGGGAACACTGAAGCTTTCTTT.

This chain joins TRBV7-2 and TRBJ1-6; D ambiguous. V shed 1 base and J shed 1 base, with 5 bases lying between them. This CDR3 region has 15 residues. Germline V gene data show CDR1 as SGHTA and CDR2 as FQGNSA. Written as DNA, the CDR3 is TGTGCCAGCAGCTTAGTGGAGTCCTATAATTCACCCCTCCACTTT. The encoded protein is CASSLVESYNSPLHF. The full variable domain, completed using reference TRBV7-2 and TRBJ1-6, is GAGVSQSPSNKVTEKGKDVELRCDPISGHTALYWYRQSLGQGLEFLIYFQGNSAPDKSGLPSDRFSAERTGGSVSTLTIQRTQQEDSAVYLCASSLVESYNSPLHFGNGTRLTVT.